This is a list of T cell receptor beta chains from one sample in a study of Ad26.COV2.S vaccination and SARS-CoV-2 variants. The assay was immunoSEQ multiplex PCR, and TCRdb's table has in-frame clones only and misses some. The top ten clones hold approximately 5% of a sample with roughly 140,000 clones, more than 80% of them seen once. Sequences were derived from peripheral blood, sampled after recovery from COVID-19. All receptors derive from a human donor who had recovered from COVID-19. CDR3s include the opening cysteine and the closing phenylalanine or tryptophan. D genes are given only for firm matches. For some rows the clone size is stated as once, few or many, or as a class when expanded; others skip it.

len | d_gene | j_gene | abundance | v_gene | CDR3aa | CDR3nt
15 | . | TRBJ2-2 | . | TRBV9 | CASSPTPRSTGELFF | TGTGCCAGCAGCCCAACACCCCGGAGCACCGGGGAGCTGTTTTTT
15 | TRBD1 | TRBJ1-5 | . | TRBV6-5 | CASSITGGAGQPQHF | TGTGCCAGCAGTATTACAGGGGGCGCAGGTCAGCCCCAGCATTTT
20 | . | TRBJ1-1 | . | TRBV3-1/TRBV3-2 | CASSQGYEGMGRERNTEAFF | TGTGCCAGCAGCCAAGGGTACGAGGGGATGGGCAGGGAAAGGAACACTGAAGCTTTCTTT
17 | . | TRBJ2-6 | . | TRBV11-2 | CASSDIRSRPGANVLTF | TGTGCCAGCAGCGACATCCGGTCCCGGCCTGGGGCCAACGTCCTGACTTTC
14 | . | TRBJ1-4 | . | TRBV3-1/TRBV3-2 | CASSRSGRNEKLFF | TGTGCCAGCAGCCGATCCGGACGAAATGAAAAACTGTTTTTT
15 | TRBD1 | TRBJ1-5 | few | TRBV2 | CASSLQGGSNQPQHF | TGTGCCAGCAGCCTTCAGGGGGGTAGCAATCAGCCCCAGCATTTT
12 | . | TRBJ2-1 | . | TRBV29-1 | CSVLHTSNEQFF | TGCAGCGTCCTGCACACTTCCAATGAGCAGTTCTTC
15 | TRBD1 | TRBJ2-7 | . | TRBV15 | CATSSAGQGLLEQYF | TGTGCCACCAGCAGCGCTGGACAGGGGCTTCTCGAGCAGTACTTC
16 | . | TRBJ1-3 | once | TRBV4-1 | CASSQYFGGSGNTIYF | TGCGCCAGCAGCCAATATTTTGGGGGTTCTGGAAACACCATATATTTT
14 | . | TRBJ1-1 | . | TRBV7-9 | CASSSGMGNTEAFF | TGTGCCAGCAGCTCCGGAATGGGGAACACTGAAGCTTTCTTT